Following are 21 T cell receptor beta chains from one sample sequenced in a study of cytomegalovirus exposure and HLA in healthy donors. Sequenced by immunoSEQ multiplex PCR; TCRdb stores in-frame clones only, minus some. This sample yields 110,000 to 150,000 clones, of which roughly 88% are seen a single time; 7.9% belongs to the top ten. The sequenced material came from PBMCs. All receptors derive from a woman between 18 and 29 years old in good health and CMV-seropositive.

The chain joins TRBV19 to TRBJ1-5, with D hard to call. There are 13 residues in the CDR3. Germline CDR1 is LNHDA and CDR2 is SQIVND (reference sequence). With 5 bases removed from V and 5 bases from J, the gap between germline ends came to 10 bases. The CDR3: CASSLREYQPQHF. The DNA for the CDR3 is TGTGCCAGTAGTTTACGGGAGTATCAGCCCCAGCATTTT.

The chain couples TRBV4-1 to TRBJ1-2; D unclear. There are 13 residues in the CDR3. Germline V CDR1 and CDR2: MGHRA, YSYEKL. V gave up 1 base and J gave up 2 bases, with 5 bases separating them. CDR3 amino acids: CASSQVENYGYTF. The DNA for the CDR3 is TGCGCCAGCAGCCAAGTCGAGAACTATGGCTACACCTTC.

CDR3 region: CAALGQLTGNTIYF. As DNA, the CDR3 is TGTGCCGCATTGGGTCAACTAACCGGAAACACCATATATTTT. V is TRBV6-1 and J is TRBJ1-3; D uncertain. The CDR3 runs to 14 residues. The V end was cut by 11 bases, the J end by 4 bases, with 18 bases between. Germline V CDR1 and CDR2: MNHNS, SASEGT.

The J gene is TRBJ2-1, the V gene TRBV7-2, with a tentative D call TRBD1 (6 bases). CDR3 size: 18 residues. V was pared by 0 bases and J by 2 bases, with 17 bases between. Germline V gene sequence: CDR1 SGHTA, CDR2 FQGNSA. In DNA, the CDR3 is TGTGCCAGCAGCTTAGCGGGGGCTCTATCGGCCCCCTACAATGAGCAGTTCTTC. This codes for CASSLAGALSAPYNEQFF.

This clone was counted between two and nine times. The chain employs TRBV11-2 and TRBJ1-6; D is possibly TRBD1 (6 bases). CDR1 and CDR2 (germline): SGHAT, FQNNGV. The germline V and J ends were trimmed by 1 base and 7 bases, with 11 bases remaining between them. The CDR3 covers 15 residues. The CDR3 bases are TGTGCCAGCAGCTTAGGGGCAGGGGTGAATTCACCCCTCCACTTT. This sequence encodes CASSLGAGVNSPLHF.

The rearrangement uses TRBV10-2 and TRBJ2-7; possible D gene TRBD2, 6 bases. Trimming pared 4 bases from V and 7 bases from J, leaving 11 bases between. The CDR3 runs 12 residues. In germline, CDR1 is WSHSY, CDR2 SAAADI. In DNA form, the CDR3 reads TGCGCCAGCAGTGGGGGGGATGGGGAGCAGTACTTC. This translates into CASSGGDGEQYF.

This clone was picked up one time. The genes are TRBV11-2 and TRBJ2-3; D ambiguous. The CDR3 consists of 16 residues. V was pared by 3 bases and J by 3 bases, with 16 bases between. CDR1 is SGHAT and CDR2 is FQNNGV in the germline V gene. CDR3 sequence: CASSFRSRLETDTQYF. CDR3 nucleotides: TGTGCCAGCAGCTTTAGGTCCCGGCTAGAAACAGATACGCAGTATTTT.

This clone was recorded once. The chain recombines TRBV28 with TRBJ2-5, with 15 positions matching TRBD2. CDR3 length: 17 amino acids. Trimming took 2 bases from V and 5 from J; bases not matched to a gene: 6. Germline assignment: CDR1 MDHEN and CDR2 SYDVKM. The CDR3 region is CASSLIGLAGGEETQYF. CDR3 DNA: TGTGCCAGCAGTTTAATTGGACTAGCGGGGGGGGAGGAGACCCAGTACTTC.

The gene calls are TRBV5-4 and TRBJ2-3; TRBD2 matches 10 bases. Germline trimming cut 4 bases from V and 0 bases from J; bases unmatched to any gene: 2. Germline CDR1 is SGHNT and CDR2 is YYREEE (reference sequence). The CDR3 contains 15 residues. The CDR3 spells CASSRSGGSTDTQYF. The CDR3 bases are TGTGCCAGCAGCCGTAGCGGGGGGAGCACAGATACGCAGTATTTT.

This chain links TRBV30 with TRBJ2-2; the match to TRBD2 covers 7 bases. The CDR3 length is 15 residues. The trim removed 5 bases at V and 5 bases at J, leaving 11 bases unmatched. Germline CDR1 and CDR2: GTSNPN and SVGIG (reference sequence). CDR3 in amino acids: CAWARRGERTGELFF. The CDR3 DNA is TGTGCCTGGGCGCGTCGGGGGGAGAGGACCGGGGAGCTGTTTTTT.

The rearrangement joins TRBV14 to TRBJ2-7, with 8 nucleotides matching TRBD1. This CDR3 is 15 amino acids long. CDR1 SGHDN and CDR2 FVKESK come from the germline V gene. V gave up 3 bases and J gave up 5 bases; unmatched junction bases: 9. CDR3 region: CASSHYADRGDEQYF. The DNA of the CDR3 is TGTGCCAGCAGCCATTATGCCGACAGGGGAGACGAGCAGTACTTC.

The CDR3 protein is CASSRGTSGAYEQYF. CDR3 in DNA: TGTGCCAGCAGCCGCGGGACTAGCGGAGCCTACGAGCAGTACTTC. The chain has TRBV7-2 and TRBJ2-7; TRBD2 agrees at 11 bases. After removal of 5 bases from V and 2 bases from J, the junction contained 5 bases not matched to a gene. Germline V gives CDR1 SGHTA, CDR2 FQGNSA. The CDR3 runs 15 residues.

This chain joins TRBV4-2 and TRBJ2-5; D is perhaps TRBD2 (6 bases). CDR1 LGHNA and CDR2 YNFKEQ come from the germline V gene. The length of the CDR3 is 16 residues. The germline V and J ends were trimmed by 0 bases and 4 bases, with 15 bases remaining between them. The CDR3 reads CASSQDRRDWGETQYF. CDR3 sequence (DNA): TGTGCCAGCAGCCAAGATCGGCGGGACTGGGGAGAGACCCAGTACTTC.

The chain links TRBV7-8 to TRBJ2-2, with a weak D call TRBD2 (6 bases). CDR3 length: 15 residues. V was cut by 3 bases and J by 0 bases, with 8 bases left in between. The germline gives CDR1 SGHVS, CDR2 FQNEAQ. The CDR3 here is CASSLGLPNTGELFF. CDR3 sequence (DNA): TGTGCCAGCAGCTTGGGACTCCCGAACACCGGGGAGCTGTTTTTT.

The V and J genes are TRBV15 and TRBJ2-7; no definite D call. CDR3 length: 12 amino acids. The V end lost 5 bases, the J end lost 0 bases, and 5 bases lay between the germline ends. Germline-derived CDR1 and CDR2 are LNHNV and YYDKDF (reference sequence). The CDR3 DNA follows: TGTGCCACCAGCGGCGGCTCCTACGAGCAGTACTTC. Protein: CATSGGSYEQYF.

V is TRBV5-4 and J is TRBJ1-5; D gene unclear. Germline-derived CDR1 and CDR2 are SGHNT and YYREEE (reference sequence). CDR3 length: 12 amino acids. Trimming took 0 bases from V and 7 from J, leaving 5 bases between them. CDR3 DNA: TGTGCCAGCAGCTTGGGGCAGCAGCCCCAGCATTTT. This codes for CASSLGQQPQHF. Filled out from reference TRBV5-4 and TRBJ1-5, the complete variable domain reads ETGVTQSPTHLIKTRGQQVTLRCSSQSGHNTVSWYQQALGQGPQFIFQYYREEENGRGNFPPRFSGLQFPNYSSELNVNALELDDSALYLCASSLGQQPQHFGDGTRLSIL.

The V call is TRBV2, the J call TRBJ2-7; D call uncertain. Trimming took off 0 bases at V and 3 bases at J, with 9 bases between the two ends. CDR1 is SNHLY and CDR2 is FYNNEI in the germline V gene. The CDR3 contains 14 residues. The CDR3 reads CASSEAWALYEQYF. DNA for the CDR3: TGTGCCAGCAGTGAAGCATGGGCTCTCTACGAGCAGTACTTC.

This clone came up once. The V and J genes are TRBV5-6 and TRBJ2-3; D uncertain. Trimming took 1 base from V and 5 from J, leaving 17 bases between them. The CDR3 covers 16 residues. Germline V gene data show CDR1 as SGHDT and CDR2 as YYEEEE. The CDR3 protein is CASSLLLSGAGDTQYF. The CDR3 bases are TGTGCCAGCAGCTTGCTCCTATCCGGAGCTGGAGATACGCAGTATTTT.

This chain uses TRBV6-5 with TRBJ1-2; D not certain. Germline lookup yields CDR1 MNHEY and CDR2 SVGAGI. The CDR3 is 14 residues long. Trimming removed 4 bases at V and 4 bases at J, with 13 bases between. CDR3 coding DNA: TGTGCCAGCAGTTCGCGAGCTTACTTCTATGGCTACACCTTC. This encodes CASSSRAYFYGYTF.

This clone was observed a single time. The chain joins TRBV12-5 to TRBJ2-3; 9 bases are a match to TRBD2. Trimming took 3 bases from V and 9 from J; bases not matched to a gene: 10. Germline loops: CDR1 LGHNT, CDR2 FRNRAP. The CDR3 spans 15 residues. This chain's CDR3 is CASGLASGVRITQYF. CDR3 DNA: TGTGCTAGTGGTTTAGCTAGCGGGGTGCGGATCACGCAGTATTTT.

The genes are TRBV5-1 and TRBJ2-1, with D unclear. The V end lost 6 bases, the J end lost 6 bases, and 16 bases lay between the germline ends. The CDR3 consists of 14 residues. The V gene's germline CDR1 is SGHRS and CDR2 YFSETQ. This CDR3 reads CASMESASGNEQFF. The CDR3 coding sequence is TGCGCCAGCATGGAGTCCGCGTCCGGCAATGAGCAGTTCTTC. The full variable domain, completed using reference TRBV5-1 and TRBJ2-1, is KAGVTQTPRYLIKTRGQQVTLSCSPISGHRSVSWYQQTPGQGLQFLFEYFSETQRNKGNFPGRFSGRQFSNSRSEMNVSTLELGDSALYLCASMESASGNEQFFGPGTRLTVL.